Listed below are T cell receptor beta chains from one sample, sequenced in a study of shared clonotypes between healthy human individuals. Clones were read by immunoSEQ multiplex PCR, and TCRdb kept only the in-frame ones, dropping some. This sample has roughly 1.5 million clones; approximately 98% occur once, and the top ten carry roughly 0.42%. The sample was naive CD4+ T cells sorted from blood. Receptors originate from a man aged 25 to 45 in good health. The CDR3 runs from the conserved cysteine through the conserved F or W.

TRBJ1-2 | TRBV11-2 | 17 | CASSFPLLTGVRYGYTF
TRBJ2-7 | TRBV12-2 | 17 | CASRLEVWGLDNYEQYF
TRBJ2-3 | TRBV6-1 | 13 | CASSDTVVNTQYF
TRBJ2-5 | TRBV10-2 | 15 | CASSEVGDSEETQYF
TRBJ2-1 | TRBV5-1 | 14 | CASSPGTGGYEQFF
TRBJ1-4 | TRBV18 | 16 | CASSPMGDRGNEKLFF
TRBJ1-1 | TRBV10-1 | 13 | CASLQGSDTEAFF
TRBJ2-6 | TRBV10-3 | 17 | CAIKGTGGLSGANVLTF
TRBJ2-3 | TRBV27 | 17 | CASSLGFRDRSTDTQYF
TRBJ2-7 | TRBV4-2 | 15 | CASSQEGFEAYEQYF
TRBJ2-7 | TRBV28 | 13 | CASSAGTGYEQYF
TRBJ2-7 | TRBV7-6 | 15 | CASSLEPSGAYEQYF
TRBJ2-7 | TRBV25-1 | 13 | CASSTSGYYEQYF
TRBJ2-1 | TRBV25-1 | 14 | CASSELGQGNEQFF
TRBJ2-7 | TRBV10-3 | 15 | CAISDLDGISYEQYF
TRBJ1-5 | TRBV11-3 | 17 | CASSLGEDQSNNQPQHF
TRBJ2-7 | TRBV4-3 | 16 | CASSQDLRETRYEQYF
TRBJ2-7 | TRBV15 | 16 | CATSRERLAEKHEQYF
TRBJ2-3 | TRBV28 | 13 | CATGGDFTDTQYF
TRBJ2-1 | TRBV7-2 | 13 | CASSLAMGNEQFF
TRBJ1-3 | TRBV9 | 15 | CASSTRTGSGNTIYF
TRBJ2-1 | TRBV18 | 14 | CASSRDSQGNEQFF
TRBJ1-1 | TRBV5-1 | 14 | CASSQNVVGAEAFF
TRBJ2-7 | TRBV4-1 | 15 | CASSQDQVSTYEQYF
TRBJ2-1 | TRBV4-3 | 18 | CASSHEPGLAGVFNEQFF
TRBJ2-7 | TRBV18 | 14 | CASSPIAGSYEQYF
TRBJ2-1 | TRBV9 | 16 | CASSVRSGRARGEQFF